The present TCR beta chain was sequenced within a study of blood T cell repertoires in COVID-19. Study information: Both acute and convalescent COVID-19 samples were obtained from the United States, Italy and Spain. From T cells, B-cell-depleted T cells, or PBMCs came the material, which was cDNA or gDNA.

Authors' data handling: Reference gene primer amplification gave estimated nucleated cell counts. Some clones are missing from TCRdb's copy, which holds only in-frame ones; the method was immunoSEQ multiplex PCR. The V and J calls and clone size were taken over from that table, and D and trimming were inferred from the DNA. The sample yields 250,000 to 300,000 clones, 75% to 90% seen once. The sequence was collected from a woman aged 70 to 79 with acute or convalescent COVID-19. The material sequenced was peripheral blood.

This CDR3 reads CASRTTGNTEAFF. CDR3 coding DNA: TGTGCCAGCAGAACCACAGGGAACACTGAAGCTTTCTTT. This rearrangement joins TRBV12-3 or TRBV12-4 to TRBJ1-1, with TRBD1 as a possible D gene (5 bases). The CDR3 spans 13 residues. V lost 6 bases and J 1 base, leaving 9 bases between the germline ends.